The present T cell receptor (beta chain) was sequenced within a study of cytomegalovirus exposure and HLA in healthy donors. Findings and caveats of the study: Later analysis indicated greater clonal expansion among HLA-associated TCR beta chains than among equally common other chains.

PCR used 60 Vbeta primers and 13 Jbeta primers. The protocol was immunoSEQ multiplex PCR, while the TCRdb copy is restricted to in-frame clones and leaves out a portion. Of under 100,000 clones listed, less than 80% were seen once; the top ten hold 2% to 3%. For this clone: Its target is unknown.

Germline-derived CDR1 and CDR2 are LNHDA and SQIVND (reference sequence). The V segment lost 8 bases and the J segment 4 bases; nucleotides outside the gene matches: 8. The CDR3 covers 14 residues. This receptor was obtained from a man aged 25 to 45 in good health and CMV-seronegative. The sequenced sample consisted of PBMCs. The chain recombines TRBV19 with TRBJ2-1; the match to TRBD2 covers 7 bases. CDR3 bases: TGTGCCAGTCACAGCGGGGAGCTATACAATGAGCAGTTCTTC. Translation gives CASHSGELYNEQFF. Full variable domain (missing parts from reference TRBV19 and TRBJ2-1): DGGITQSPKYLFRKEGQNVTLSCEQNLNHDAMYWYRQDPGQGLRLIYYSQIVNDFQKGDIAEGYSVSREKKESFPLTVTSAQKNPTAFYLCASHSGELYNEQFFGPGTRLTVL.